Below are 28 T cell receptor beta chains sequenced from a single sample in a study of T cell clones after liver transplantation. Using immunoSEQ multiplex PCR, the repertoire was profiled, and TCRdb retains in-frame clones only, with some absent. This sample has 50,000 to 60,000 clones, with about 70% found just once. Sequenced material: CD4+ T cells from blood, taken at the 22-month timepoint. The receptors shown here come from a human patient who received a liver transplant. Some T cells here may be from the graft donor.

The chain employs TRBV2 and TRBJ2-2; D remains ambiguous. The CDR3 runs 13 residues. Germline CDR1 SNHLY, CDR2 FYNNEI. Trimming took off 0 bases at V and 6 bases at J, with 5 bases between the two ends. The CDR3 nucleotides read TGTGCCAGCAGTGAAGCGCCCGCCGGGGAGCTGTTTTTT. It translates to CASSEAPAGELFF.

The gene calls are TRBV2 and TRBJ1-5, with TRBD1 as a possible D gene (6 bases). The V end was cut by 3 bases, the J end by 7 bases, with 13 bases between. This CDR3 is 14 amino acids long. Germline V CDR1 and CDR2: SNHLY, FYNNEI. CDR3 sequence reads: CASSERTGMQPQHF. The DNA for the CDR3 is TGTGCCAGCAGTGAGCGAACAGGGATGCAGCCCCAGCATTTT.

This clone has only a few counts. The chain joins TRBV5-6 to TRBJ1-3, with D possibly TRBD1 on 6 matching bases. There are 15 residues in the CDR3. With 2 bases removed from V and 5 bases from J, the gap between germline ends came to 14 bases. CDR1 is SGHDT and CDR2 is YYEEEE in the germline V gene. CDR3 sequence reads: CASSLRQDYRNTIYF. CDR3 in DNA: TGTGCCAGCAGCTTAAGACAGGACTACAGAAACACCATATATTTT.

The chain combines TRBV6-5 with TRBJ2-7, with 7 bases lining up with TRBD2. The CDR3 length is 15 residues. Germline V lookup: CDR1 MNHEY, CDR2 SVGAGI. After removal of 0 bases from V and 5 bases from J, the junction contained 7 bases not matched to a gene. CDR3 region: CASSYSGGKPHEQYF. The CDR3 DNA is TGTGCCAGCAGTTACTCGGGAGGGAAACCCCACGAGCAGTACTTC.

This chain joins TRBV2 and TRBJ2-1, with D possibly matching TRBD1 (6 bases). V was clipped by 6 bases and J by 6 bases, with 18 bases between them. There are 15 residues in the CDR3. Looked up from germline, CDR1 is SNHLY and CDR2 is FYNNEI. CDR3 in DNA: TGTGCCAGCAGGGCTCTTACAGGGAGTGGCAATGAGCAGTTCTTC. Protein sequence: CASRALTGSGNEQFF. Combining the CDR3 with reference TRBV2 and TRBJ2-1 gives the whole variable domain EPEVTQTPSHQVTQMGQEVILRCVPISNHLYFYWYRQILGQKVEFLVSFYNNEISEKSEIFDDQFSVERPDGSNFTLKIRSTKLEDSAMYFCASRALTGSGNEQFFGPGTRLTVL.

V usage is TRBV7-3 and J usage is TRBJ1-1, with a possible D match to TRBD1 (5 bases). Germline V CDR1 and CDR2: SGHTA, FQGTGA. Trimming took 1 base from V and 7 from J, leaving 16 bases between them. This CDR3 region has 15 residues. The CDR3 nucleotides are TGTGCCAGCAGCTTAAATATGGGGGTAACGAGTGAAGCTTTCTTT. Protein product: CASSLNMGVTSEAFF. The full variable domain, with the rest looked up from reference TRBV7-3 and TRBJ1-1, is GAGVSQTPSNKVTEKGKYVELRCDPISGHTALYWYRQSLGQGPEFLIYFQGTGAADDSGLPNDRFFAVRPEGSVSTLKIQRTERGDSAVYLCASSLNMGVTSEAFFGQGTRLTVV.

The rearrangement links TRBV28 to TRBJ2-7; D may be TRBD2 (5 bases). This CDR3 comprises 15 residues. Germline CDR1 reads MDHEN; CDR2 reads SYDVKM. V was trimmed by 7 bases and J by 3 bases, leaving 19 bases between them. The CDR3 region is CASTLGEMRRYEQYF. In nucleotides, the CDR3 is TGTGCCAGCACCCTCGGGGAAATGAGACGCTACGAGCAGTACTTC.

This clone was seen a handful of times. In DNA form, the CDR3 reads TGTGCGTGGGACAGGGGAAGCGAGCAGTACTTC. Amino acid sequence: CAWDRGSEQYF. The gene calls are TRBV30 and TRBJ2-7; the match to TRBD1 covers 10 bases. Per the germline V gene, CDR1 is GTSNPN and CDR2 is SVGIG (reference sequence). This CDR3 contains 11 residues.

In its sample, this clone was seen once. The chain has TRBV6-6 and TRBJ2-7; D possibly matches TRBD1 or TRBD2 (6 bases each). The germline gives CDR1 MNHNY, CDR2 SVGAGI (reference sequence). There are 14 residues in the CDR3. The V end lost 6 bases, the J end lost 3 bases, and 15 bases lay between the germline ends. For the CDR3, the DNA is TGTGCCAGCAGGAGGGGGGACGGAAGCTACGAGCAGTACTTC. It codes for CASRRGDGSYEQYF.

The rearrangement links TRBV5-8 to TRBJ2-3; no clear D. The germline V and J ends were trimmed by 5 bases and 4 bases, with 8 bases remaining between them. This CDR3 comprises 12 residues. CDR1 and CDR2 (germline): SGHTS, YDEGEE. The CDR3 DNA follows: TGTGCCAGCAGGGGTTCAGCAGATACGCAGTATTTT. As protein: CASRGSADTQYF.

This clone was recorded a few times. The CDR3 loop is CASSLDLSGNTIYF. In nucleotides, the CDR3 is TGCGCCAGCAGCCTCGACCTCTCGGGAAACACCATATATTTT. The chain joins TRBV4-1 to TRBJ1-3; D not certain. This CDR3 comprises 14 residues. The germline V gene has CDR1 MGHRA and CDR2 YSYEKL. V dropped 4 bases and J dropped 4 bases, with 11 bases sitting between them.

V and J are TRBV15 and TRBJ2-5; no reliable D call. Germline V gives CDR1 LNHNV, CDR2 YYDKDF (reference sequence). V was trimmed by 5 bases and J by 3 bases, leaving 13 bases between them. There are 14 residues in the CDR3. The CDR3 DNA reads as TGTGCCACCAGCCTAGAAGGAGCTAAAGAGACCCAGTACTTC. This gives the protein CATSLEGAKETQYF. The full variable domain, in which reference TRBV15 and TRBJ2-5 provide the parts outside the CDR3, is DAMVIQNPRYQVTQFGKPVTLSCSQTLNHNVMYWYQQKSSQAPKLLFHYYDKDFNNEADTPDNFQSRRPNTSFCFLDIRSPGLGDTAMYLCATSLEGAKETQYFGPGTRLLVL.

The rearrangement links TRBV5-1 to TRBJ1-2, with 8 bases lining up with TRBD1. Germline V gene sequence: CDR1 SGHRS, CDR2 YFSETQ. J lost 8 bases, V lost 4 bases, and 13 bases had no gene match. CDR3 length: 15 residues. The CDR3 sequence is CASSDPGTGLVGYTF. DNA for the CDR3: TGCGCCAGCAGCGACCCGGGGACAGGTCTAGTCGGCTACACCTTC. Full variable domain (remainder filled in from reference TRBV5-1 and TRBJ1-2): KAGVTQTPRYLIKTRGQQVTLSCSPISGHRSVSWYQQTPGQGLQFLFEYFSETQRNKGNFPGRFSGRQFSNSRSEMNVSTLELGDSALYLCASSDPGTGLVGYTFGSGTRLTVV.

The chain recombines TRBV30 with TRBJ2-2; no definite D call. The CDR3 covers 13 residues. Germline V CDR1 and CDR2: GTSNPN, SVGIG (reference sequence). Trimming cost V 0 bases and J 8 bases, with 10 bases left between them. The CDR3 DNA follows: TGTGCCTGGAGTGTCTTAGTCGCAGGGGAGCTGTTTTTT. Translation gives CAWSVLVAGELFF.

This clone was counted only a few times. The CDR3 spells CASSQQGDHQPQHF. CDR3 DNA: TGTGCCAGTAGTCAACAGGGGGATCATCAGCCCCAGCATTTT. The rearrangement links TRBV19 to TRBJ1-5; TRBD1 matches 8 bases. J gave up 5 bases and V 5 bases, and 5 bases lay outside the gene matches. This CDR3 has 14 amino acids. Germline loops: CDR1 LNHDA, CDR2 SQIVND (reference sequence).

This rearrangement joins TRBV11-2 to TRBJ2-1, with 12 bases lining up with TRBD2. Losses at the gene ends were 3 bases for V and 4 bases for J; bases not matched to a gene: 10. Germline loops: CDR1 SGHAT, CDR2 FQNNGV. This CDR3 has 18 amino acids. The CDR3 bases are TGTGCCAGCAGCTTCCTTGGACTAGCGGGGTTGGGATACAATGAGCAGTTCTTC. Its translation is CASSFLGLAGLGYNEQFF. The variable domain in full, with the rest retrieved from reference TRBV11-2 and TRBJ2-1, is EAGVAQSPRYKIIEKRQSVAFWCNPISGHATLYWYQQILGQGPKLLIQFQNNGVVDDSQLPKDRFSAERLKGVDSTLKIQPAKLEDSAVYLCASSFLGLAGLGYNEQFFGPGTRLTVL.

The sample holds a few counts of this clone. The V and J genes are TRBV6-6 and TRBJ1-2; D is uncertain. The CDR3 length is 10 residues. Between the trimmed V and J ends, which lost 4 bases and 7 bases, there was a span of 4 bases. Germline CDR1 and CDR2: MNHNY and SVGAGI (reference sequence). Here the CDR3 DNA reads TGTGCCAGCAGTTTGGGTGGCTACACCTTC. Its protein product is CASSLGGYTF.

The CDR3: CASSPRTSGTYEQYF. CDR3 nucleotides: TGTGCCAGCAGCCCGCGGACTAGCGGGACCTACGAGCAGTACTTC. The chain employs TRBV9 and TRBJ2-7; TRBD2 matches at 12 bases. Germline assignment: CDR1 SGDLS and CDR2 YYNGEE. Trimming removed 4 bases from V and 2 bases from J; junction bases left unmatched: 4. The CDR3 is 15 residues long.

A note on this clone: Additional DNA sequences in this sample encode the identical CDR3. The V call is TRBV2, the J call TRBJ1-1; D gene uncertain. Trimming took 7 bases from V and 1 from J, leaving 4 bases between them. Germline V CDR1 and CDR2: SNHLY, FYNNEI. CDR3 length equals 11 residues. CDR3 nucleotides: TGTGCCAGCAAGGGGAACACTGAAGCTTTCTTT. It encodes CASKGNTEAFF.

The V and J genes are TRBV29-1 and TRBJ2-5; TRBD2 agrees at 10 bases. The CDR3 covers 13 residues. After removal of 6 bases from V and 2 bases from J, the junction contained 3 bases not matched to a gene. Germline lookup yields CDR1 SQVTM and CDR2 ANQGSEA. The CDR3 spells CSVRAGGQETQYF. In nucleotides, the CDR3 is TGCAGCGTCAGAGCGGGGGGGCAAGAGACCCAGTACTTC.

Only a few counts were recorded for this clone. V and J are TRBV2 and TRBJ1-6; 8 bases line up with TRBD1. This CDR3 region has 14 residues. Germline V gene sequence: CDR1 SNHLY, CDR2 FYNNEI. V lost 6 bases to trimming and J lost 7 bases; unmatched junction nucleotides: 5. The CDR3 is CASRVTGENSPLHF. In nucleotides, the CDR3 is TGTGCCAGCAGGGTGACAGGGGAAAATTCACCCCTCCACTTT.

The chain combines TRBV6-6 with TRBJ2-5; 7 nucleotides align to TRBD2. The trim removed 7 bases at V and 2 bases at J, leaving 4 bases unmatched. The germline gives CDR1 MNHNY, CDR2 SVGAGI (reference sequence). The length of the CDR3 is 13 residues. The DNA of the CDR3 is TGTGCCAGCAATTCGGGGGGACAAGAGACCCAGTACTTC. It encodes CASNSGGQETQYF.

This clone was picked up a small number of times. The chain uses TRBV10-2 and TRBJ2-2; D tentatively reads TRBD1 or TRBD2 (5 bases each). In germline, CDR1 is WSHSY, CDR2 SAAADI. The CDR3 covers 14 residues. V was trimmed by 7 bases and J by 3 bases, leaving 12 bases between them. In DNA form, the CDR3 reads TGCGCCAGCAATAGGGACCTTTACACCGGGGAGCTGTTTTTT. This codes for CASNRDLYTGELFF.

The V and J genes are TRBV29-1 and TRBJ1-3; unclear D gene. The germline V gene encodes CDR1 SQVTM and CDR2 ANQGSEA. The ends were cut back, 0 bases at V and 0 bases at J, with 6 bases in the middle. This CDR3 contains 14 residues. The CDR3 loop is CSVEDTSSGNTIYF. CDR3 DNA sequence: TGCAGCGTTGAAGACACCTCCTCTGGAAACACCATATATTTT. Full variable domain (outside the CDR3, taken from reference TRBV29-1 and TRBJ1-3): SAVISQKPSRDICQRGTSLTIQCQVDSQVTMMFWYRQQPGQSLTLIATANQGSEATYESGFVIDKFPISRPNLTFSTLTVSNMSPEDSSIYLCSVEDTSSGNTIYFGEGSWLTVV.

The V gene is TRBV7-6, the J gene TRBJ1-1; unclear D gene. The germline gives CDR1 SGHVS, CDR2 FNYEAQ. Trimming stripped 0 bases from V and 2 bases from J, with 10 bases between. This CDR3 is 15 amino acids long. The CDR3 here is CASSLAGSGNTEAFF. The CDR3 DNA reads TGTGCCAGCAGCTTAGCGGGGAGCGGCAACACTGAAGCTTTCTTT. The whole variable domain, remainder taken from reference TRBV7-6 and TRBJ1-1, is GAGVSQSPRYKVTKRGQDVALRCDPISGHVSLYWYRQALGQGPEFLTYFNYEAQQDKSGLPNDRFSAERPEGSISTLTIQRTEQRDSAMYRCASSLAGSGNTEAFFGQGTRLTVV.

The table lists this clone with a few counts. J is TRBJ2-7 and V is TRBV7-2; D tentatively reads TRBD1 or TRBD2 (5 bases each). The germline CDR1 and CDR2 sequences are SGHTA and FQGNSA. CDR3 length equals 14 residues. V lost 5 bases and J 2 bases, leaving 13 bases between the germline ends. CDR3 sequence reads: CASSEGIVPYEQYF. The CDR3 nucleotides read TGTGCCAGCAGCGAGGGGATCGTACCCTACGAGCAGTACTTC. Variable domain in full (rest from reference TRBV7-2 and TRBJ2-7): GAGVSQSPSNKVTEKGKDVELRCDPISGHTALYWYRQSLGQGLEFLIYFQGNSAPDKSGLPSDRFSAERTGGSVSTLTIQRTQQEDSAVYLCASSEGIVPYEQYFGPGTRLTVT.

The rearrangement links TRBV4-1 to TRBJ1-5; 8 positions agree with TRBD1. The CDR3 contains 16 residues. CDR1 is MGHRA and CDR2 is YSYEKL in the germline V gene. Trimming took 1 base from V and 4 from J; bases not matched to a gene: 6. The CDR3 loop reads CASSQVGRGQNQPQHF. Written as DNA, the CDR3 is TGCGCCAGCAGCCAAGTTGGCAGGGGGCAAAATCAGCCCCAGCATTTT.

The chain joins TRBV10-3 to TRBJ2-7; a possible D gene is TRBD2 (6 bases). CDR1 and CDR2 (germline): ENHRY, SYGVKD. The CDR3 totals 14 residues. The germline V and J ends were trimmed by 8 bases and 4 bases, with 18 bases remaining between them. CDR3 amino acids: CAILEGRDRYEQYF. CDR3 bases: TGTGCCATCTTGGAGGGGCGCGATAGGTACGAGCAGTACTTC.